The 28 T cell receptor beta chains presented below share a single source sample, sequenced in a study of long-term antiretroviral therapy in people with HIV. A v3.0 immunoSEQ assay was performed at survey level. Profiled with immunoSEQ multiplex PCR; TCRdb holds only in-frame clones, not every one. The sample includes around 32,000 clones, 80% to 90% of them seen just once. Sequenced here: unsorted PBMCs, sampled 3.2 years before starting antiretroviral therapy. The receptors were sampled from a man between 45 and 60 years old with HIV.

The J gene is TRBJ1-6, the V gene TRBV27; D not resolved. CDR1 and CDR2 (germline): MNHEY, SMNVEV (reference sequence). CDR3 size: 17 residues. With 2 bases removed from V and 0 bases from J, the gap between germline ends came to 11 bases. As DNA, the CDR3 is TGTGCCAGCAGTTTACAGGAGCCAAGCTCCTATAATTCACCCCTCCACTTT. Amino acids: CASSLQEPSSYNSPLHF.

The V call is TRBV30, the J call TRBJ2-2; TRBD2 aligns across 7 bases. Looked up from germline, CDR1 is GTSNPN and CDR2 is SVGIG (reference sequence). V dropped 1 base and J dropped 6; count of bases not matched to a gene: 20. The CDR3 is made up of 19 amino acids. CDR3 sequence: CAWSEYLILAGERAGELFF. CDR3 sequence (DNA): TGTGCCTGGAGTGAGTACTTGATCCTGGCGGGAGAAAGGGCCGGGGAGCTGTTTTTT. The full variable domain, completed using reference TRBV30 and TRBJ2-2, is SQTIHQWPATLVQPVGSPLSLECTVEGTSNPNLYWYRQAAGRGLQLLFYSVGIGQISSEVPQNLSASRPQDRQFILSSKKLLLSDSGFYLCAWSEYLILAGERAGELFFGEGSRLTVL.

This chain joins TRBV28 and TRBJ1-2; TRBD1 matches 10 bases. Germline V gives CDR1 MDHEN, CDR2 SYDVKM. The CDR3 is made up of 16 amino acids. Trimming at V came to 6 bases and at J to 7 bases, leaving 14 bases not matched to a gene. The CDR3 DNA reads as TGTGCCAGCAGGGGTTCGACAGGGGGCGGTCGTCGTGGCTACACCTTC. This translates into CASRGSTGGGRRGYTF.

The V and J genes are TRBV6-1 and TRBJ1-5; D not certain. CDR1 MNHNS and CDR2 SASEGT come from the germline V gene. Trimming took off 4 bases at V and 7 bases at J, with 20 bases between the two ends. The CDR3 consists of 16 residues. The CDR3 loop reads CASSGQVLLAGQPQHF. CDR3 DNA: TGTGCCAGCAGTGGGCAGGTTCTTTTGGCCGGACAGCCCCAGCATTTT.

This chain uses TRBV14 with TRBJ2-5; the match to TRBD2 covers 7 bases. The CDR3 covers 17 residues. After removal of 0 bases from V and 3 bases from J, the junction contained 10 bases not matched to a gene. The germline CDR1 and CDR2 sequences are SGHDN and FVKESK. In DNA form, the CDR3 reads TGTGCCAGCAGCCAAGAGTTATCTCCTGGACTAGAAGAGACCCAGTACTTC. It translates to CASSQELSPGLEETQYF.

The rearrangement joins TRBV30 to TRBJ1-6, with D hard to call. Germline V gives CDR1 GTSNPN, CDR2 SVGIG (reference sequence). V was cut by 4 bases and J by 7 bases, with 11 bases left in between. The CDR3 runs 13 residues. In DNA form, the CDR3 reads TGTGCCTGGACCAAAAATCCAAATTCACCCCTCCACTTT. Translating it yields CAWTKNPNSPLHF. Drawing the rest from reference TRBV30 and TRBJ1-6, the complete variable domain is SQTIHQWPATLVQPVGSPLSLECTVEGTSNPNLYWYRQAAGRGLQLLFYSVGIGQISSEVPQNLSASRPQDRQFILSSKKLLLSDSGFYLCAWTKNPNSPLHFGNGTRLTVT.

The V gene is TRBV6-5, the J gene TRBJ1-6; 8 bases match TRBD1. The CDR3 has 15 amino acids. CDR1 is MNHEY, CDR2 SVGAGI, per germline. Trimming cost V 6 bases and J 8 bases; bases outside gene matches: 9. The CDR3 loop reads CASSPHSGGHSPLHF. The CDR3 coding sequence is TGTGCCAGCAGCCCCCACTCAGGGGGCCATTCACCCCTCCACTTT.

V and J are TRBV7-9 and TRBJ2-3; D ambiguous. This CDR3 spans 16 amino acids. V was trimmed by 3 bases and J by 6 bases, leaving 19 bases between them. Germline CDR1 SEHNR, CDR2 FQNEAQ (reference sequence). CDR3 sequence (DNA): TGTGCCAGCAGCTTCCCAGAGGTCCATCCGGCGGATACGCAGTATTTT. Protein product: CASSFPEVHPADTQYF.

This chain joins TRBV10-2 and TRBJ2-5, with unresolved D. Germline values: CDR1 WSHSY, CDR2 SAAADI. The CDR3 is 12 residues long. Between the trimmed V and J ends, which lost 0 bases and 4 bases, there was a span of 3 bases. Here the CDR3 reads CASSESPETQYF. CDR3 bases: TGCGCCAGCAGTGAGTCTCCAGAGACCCAGTACTTC.

This clone was found a few times. The chain links TRBV7-2 to TRBJ2-7; TRBD1 is a possible D gene (7 bases). V was shortened by 3 bases and J by 6 bases, with 18 bases between the two germline ends. Germline V gene lookup returns CDR1 SGHTA and CDR2 FQGNSA. CDR3 length: 15 amino acids. For the CDR3, the DNA is TGTGCCAGCAGCTTTGGCGGGGACAGACAACTCGAGCAGTACTTC. As protein: CASSFGGDRQLEQYF.

For the CDR3, the DNA is TGTGCCAGCAGCATAGGCCTAGGCCAGTCTAACTATGGCTACACCTTC. Amino acid sequence: CASSIGLGQSNYGYTF. The chain couples TRBV5-8 to TRBJ1-2; D call uncertain. V lost 4 bases and J lost 0, with 16 bases in between. The CDR3 is made up of 16 amino acids. The V gene's germline CDR1 is SGHTS and CDR2 YDEGEE.

This chain links TRBV7-9 with TRBJ2-2; D is ambiguous. CDR1 SEHNR and CDR2 FQNEAQ come from the germline V gene (reference sequence). Trimming took off 3 bases at V and 6 bases at J, with 14 bases between the two ends. The CDR3 runs to 15 residues. CDR3 region: CASSFLSSWAGELFF. As DNA, the CDR3 is TGTGCCAGCAGCTTTCTCTCAAGCTGGGCCGGGGAGCTGTTTTTT.

The chain links TRBV5-1 to TRBJ2-5; TRBD2 matches at 14 bases. CDR3 length equals 16 residues. V was clipped by 2 bases and J by 4 bases; unmatched bases: 4. Germline V CDR1 and CDR2: SGHRS, YFSETQ. In nucleotides, the CDR3 is TGCGCCAGCAGCTTACGACTAGCGGGAGGGGGAGAGACCCAGTACTTC. As protein: CASSLRLAGGGETQYF. The complete variable domain, with remaining parts taken from reference TRBV5-1 and TRBJ2-5, reads KAGVTQTPRYLIKTRGQQVTLSCSPISGHRSVSWYQQTPGQGLQFLFEYFSETQRNKGNFPGRFSGRQFSNSRSEMNVSTLELGDSALYLCASSLRLAGGGETQYFGPGTRLLVL.

The chain recombines TRBV29-1 with TRBJ2-3, with a weak D call TRBD1 (5 bases). The CDR3 is 13 amino acids. CDR1 is SQVTM and CDR2 is ANQGSEA in the germline V gene. V shed 4 bases and J shed 6 bases, with 14 bases lying between them. CDR3 sequence (DNA): TGCAGCGTTGTCCAGGGTCCTCGGGATACGCAGTATTTT. Its protein product is CSVVQGPRDTQYF.

The count of this clone is one. This chain uses TRBV7-2 with TRBJ1-2, with 8 bases that match TRBD1. The trim removed 10 bases at V and 3 bases at J, leaving 10 bases unmatched. CDR3 length: 14 residues. CDR1 and CDR2 (germline): SGHTA, FQGNSA. CDR3 amino acids: CATVPGTGDYGYTF. The CDR3 DNA sequence: TGTGCCACGGTCCCCGGGACAGGCGACTATGGCTACACCTTC.

The CDR3 coding sequence is TGTGCCAGTAGTACCCCATTGGGGGGGTCCACAGATACGCAGTATTTT. Encoded protein: CASSTPLGGSTDTQYF. The chain couples TRBV19 to TRBJ2-3, with TRBD2 matching 7 bases. The CDR3 contains 16 residues. Germline trimming cut 4 bases from V and 2 bases from J; bases unmatched to any gene: 9. Germline CDR1 reads LNHDA; CDR2 reads SQIVND (reference sequence). Full variable domain (rest looked up from reference TRBV19 and TRBJ2-3): DGGITQSPKYLFRKEGQNVTLSCEQNLNHDAMYWYRQDPGQGLRLIYYSQIVNDFQKGDIAEGYSVSREKKESFPLTVTSAQKNPTAFYLCASSTPLGGSTDTQYFGPGTRLTVL.

The chain links TRBV5-1 to TRBJ2-5, with D unresolved. CDR1 SGHRS and CDR2 YFSETQ come from the germline V gene. V was clipped by 1 base and J by 1 base, with 2 bases between them. The length of the CDR3 is 12 residues. Here the CDR3 reads CASSLSQETQYF. The CDR3 bases are TGCGCCAGCAGCTTGTCCCAAGAGACCCAGTACTTC.

This chain joins TRBV20-1 and TRBJ1-2; no clear D. The CDR3 has 11 residues. Germline CDR1 is DFQATT and CDR2 is SNEGSKA (reference sequence). In nucleotides, the CDR3 is TGCAGCGGCCGGGCCGGGCGGGGCTACACCTTC. Translation gives CSGRAGRGYTF.

The sample holds one count of this clone. This chain uses TRBV20-1 with TRBJ2-5; D ambiguous. From germline, CDR1 is DFQATT and CDR2 SNEGSKA (reference sequence). V was pared by 1 base and J by 5 bases, with 5 bases between. The CDR3 contains 11 residues. The CDR3 loop is CSARATETQYF. For the CDR3, the DNA is TGCAGTGCTAGAGCGACGGAGACCCAGTACTTC.

This rearrangement joins TRBV7-2 to TRBJ2-7, with 14 bases aligning to TRBD2. The CDR3 has 14 residues. The V and J ends lost 5 bases and 6 bases, in that order; junction bases with no gene match: 3. The germline V gene encodes CDR1 SGHTA and CDR2 FQGNSA. For the CDR3, the DNA is TGTGCCAGCAGCCCTGGGACTAGCGGGAGCGAGCAGTACTTC. The encoded protein is CASSPGTSGSEQYF.

The chain combines TRBV7-8 with TRBJ2-2; either TRBD1 or TRBD2 may fit D (5 bases each). There are 16 residues in the CDR3. V lost 8 bases, J lost 7 bases, and 23 bases lay in between. Germline V lookup: CDR1 SGHVS, CDR2 FQNEAQ. The CDR3 DNA reads TGTGCCAGCCGACCACCCGCCGGGACCGTCGGCGGGGAGCTGTTTTTT. Protein sequence: CASRPPAGTVGGELFF.

The chain joins TRBV10-3 to TRBJ1-3; 8 bases line up with TRBD1. The germline gives CDR1 ENHRY, CDR2 SYGVKD. The CDR3 extends over 13 amino acids. J lost 6 bases, V lost 7 bases, and 5 bases had no gene match. This chain's CDR3 is CAINGQGENTIYF. The CDR3 DNA is TGTGCCATCAACGGACAGGGTGAAAACACCATATATTTT.

CDR3 nucleotides: TGTGCCAGCAGTTTTTCAGCGAGAAATGAGCAGTTCTTC. As protein: CASSFSARNEQFF. V is TRBV27 and J is TRBJ2-1; D is undetermined. In germline, CDR1 is MNHEY, CDR2 SMNVEV (reference sequence). The CDR3 is made up of 13 amino acids. Trimming pared 3 bases from V and 7 bases from J, leaving 10 bases between.

This clone was seen only once. The chain carries TRBV10-1 and TRBJ2-3; no reliable D call. CDR1 and CDR2 from the germline V gene are WNHNN and SYGVQD (reference sequence). Trimming took 1 base from V and 0 from J, leaving 2 bases between them. This CDR3 is 13 amino acids long. The CDR3 DNA reads TGCGCCAGCAGTGAGTATAGCACAGATACGCAGTATTTT. This codes for CASSEYSTDTQYF.

The chain employs TRBV15 and TRBJ1-2; D ambiguous. V lost 0 bases and J lost 6, with 8 bases in between. This CDR3 is built from 13 residues. In germline, CDR1 is LNHNV, CDR2 YYDKDF (reference sequence). CDR3 in amino acids: CATSREWQDGYTF. DNA for the CDR3: TGTGCCACCAGCAGAGAGTGGCAGGATGGCTACACCTTC. Combining the CDR3 with reference TRBV15 and TRBJ1-2 gives the whole variable domain DAMVIQNPRYQVTQFGKPVTLSCSQTLNHNVMYWYQQKSSQAPKLLFHYYDKDFNNEADTPDNFQSRRPNTSFCFLDIRSPGLGDTAMYLCATSREWQDGYTFGSGTRLTVV.

The chain uses TRBV5-8 and TRBJ1-1; D might be TRBD1 (5 bases). This CDR3 is 12 amino acids long. Germline CDR1 reads SGHTS; CDR2 reads YDEGEE. The germline V and J ends were trimmed by 7 bases and 1 base, with 8 bases remaining between them. In DNA form, the CDR3 reads TGTGCCAGCGGGGACCGGAACACTGAAGCTTTCTTT. Translating it yields CASGDRNTEAFF.

The CDR3: CASSRDRGLYGYTF. CDR3 coding DNA: TGTGCCAGCAGCCGGGACAGGGGGCTCTATGGCTACACCTTC. The chain carries TRBV7-9 and TRBJ1-2, with TRBD1 matching over 12 bases. This CDR3 spans 14 amino acids. V shed 5 bases and J 4 bases; nucleotides not matched to a gene: 2. Looked up from germline, CDR1 is SEHNR and CDR2 is FQNEAQ (reference sequence).

This sequence joins TRBV7-2 and TRBJ1-1; 9 bases fit TRBD1. Germline V gene sequence: CDR1 SGHTA, CDR2 FQGNSA. V trimming: 7 bases; J trimming: 2 bases; junction bases outside the gene matches: 5. The CDR3 sequence is 14 residues long. Here the CDR3 reads CASTRDRVNTEAFF. The CDR3 DNA reads TGTGCCAGCACTCGGGACAGGGTAAACACTGAAGCTTTCTTT.